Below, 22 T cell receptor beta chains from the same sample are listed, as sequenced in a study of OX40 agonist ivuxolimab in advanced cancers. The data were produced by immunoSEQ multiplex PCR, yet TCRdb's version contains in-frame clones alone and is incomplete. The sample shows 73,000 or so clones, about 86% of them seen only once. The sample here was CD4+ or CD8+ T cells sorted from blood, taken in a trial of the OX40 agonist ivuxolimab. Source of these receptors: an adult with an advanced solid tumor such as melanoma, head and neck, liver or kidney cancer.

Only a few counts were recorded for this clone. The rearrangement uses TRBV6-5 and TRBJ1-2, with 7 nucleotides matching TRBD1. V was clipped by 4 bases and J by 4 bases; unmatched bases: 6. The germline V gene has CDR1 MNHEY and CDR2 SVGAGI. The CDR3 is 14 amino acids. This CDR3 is CASSSPRDSYGYTF. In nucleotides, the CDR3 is TGTGCCAGCAGTTCCCCCCGGGACAGCTATGGCTACACCTTC.

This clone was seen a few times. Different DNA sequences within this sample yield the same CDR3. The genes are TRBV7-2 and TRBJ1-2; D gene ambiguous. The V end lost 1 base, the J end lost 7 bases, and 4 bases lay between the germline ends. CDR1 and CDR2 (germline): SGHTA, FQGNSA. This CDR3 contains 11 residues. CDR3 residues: CASSLGGGYTF. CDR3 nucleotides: TGTGCCAGCAGCTTAGGGGGTGGCTACACCTTC.

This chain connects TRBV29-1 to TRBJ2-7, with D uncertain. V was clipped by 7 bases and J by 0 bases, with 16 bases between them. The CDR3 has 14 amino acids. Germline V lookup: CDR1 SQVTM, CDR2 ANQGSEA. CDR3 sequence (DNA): TGCAGCGCCCGCCGAGGCTCGAGCTCCTACGAGCAGTACTTC. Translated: CSARRGSSSYEQYF.

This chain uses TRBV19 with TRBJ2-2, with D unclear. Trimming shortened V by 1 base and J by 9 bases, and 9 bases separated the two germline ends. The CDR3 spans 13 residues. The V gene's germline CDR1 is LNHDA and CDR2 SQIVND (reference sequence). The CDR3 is CASSIVALRELFF. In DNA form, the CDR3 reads TGTGCCAGTAGTATAGTAGCTCTTCGGGAGCTGTTTTTT.

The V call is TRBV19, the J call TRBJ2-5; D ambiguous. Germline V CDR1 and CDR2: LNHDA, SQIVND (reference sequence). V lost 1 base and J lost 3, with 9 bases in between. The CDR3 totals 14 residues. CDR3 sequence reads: CASSIGFGEETQYF. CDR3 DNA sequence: TGTGCCAGTAGTATAGGGTTTGGGGAAGAGACCCAGTACTTC.

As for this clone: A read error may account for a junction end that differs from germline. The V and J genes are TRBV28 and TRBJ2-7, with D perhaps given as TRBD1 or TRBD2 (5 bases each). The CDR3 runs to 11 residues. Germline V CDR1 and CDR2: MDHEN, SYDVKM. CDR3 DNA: TGTGCCAGCAGGACCTTGGGGGAAGGGGACTTC. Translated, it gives CASRTLGEGDF.

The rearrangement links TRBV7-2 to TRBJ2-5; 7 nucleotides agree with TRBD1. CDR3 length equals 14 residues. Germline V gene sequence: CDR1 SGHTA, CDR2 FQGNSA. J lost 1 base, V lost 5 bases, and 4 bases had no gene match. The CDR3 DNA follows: TGTGCCAGCAGCCCGGGACAGATCCAAGAGACCCAGTACTTC. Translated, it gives CASSPGQIQETQYF.

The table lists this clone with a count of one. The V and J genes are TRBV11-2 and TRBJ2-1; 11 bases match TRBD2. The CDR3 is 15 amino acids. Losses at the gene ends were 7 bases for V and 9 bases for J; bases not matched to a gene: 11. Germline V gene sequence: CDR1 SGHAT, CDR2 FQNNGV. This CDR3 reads CASTQGSGRAGEQFF. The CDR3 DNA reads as TGTGCCAGCACCCAGGGTAGCGGGAGGGCCGGTGAGCAGTTCTTC.

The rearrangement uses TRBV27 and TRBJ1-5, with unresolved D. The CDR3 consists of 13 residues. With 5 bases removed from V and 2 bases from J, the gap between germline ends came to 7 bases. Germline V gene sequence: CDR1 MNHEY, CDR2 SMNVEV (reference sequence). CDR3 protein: CASSRFGNQPQHF. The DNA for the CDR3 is TGTGCCAGCAGTCGTTTTGGCAATCAGCCCCAGCATTTT.

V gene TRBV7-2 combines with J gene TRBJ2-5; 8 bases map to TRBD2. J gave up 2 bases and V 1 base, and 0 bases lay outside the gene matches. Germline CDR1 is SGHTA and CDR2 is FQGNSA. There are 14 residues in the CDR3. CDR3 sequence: CASSLGLAQETQYF. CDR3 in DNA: TGTGCCAGCAGCTTAGGACTAGCGCAAGAGACCCAGTACTTC.

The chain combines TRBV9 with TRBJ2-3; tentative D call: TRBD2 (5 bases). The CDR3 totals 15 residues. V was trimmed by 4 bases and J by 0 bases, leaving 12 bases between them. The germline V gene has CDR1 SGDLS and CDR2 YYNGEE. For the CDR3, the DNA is TGTGCCAGCAGCCTCCAGCGGAAGAGCACAGATACGCAGTATTTT. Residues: CASSLQRKSTDTQYF.

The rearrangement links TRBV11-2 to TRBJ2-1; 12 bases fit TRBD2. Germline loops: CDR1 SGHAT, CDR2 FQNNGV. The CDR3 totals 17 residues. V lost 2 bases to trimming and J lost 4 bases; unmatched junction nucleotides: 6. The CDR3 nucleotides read TGTGCCAGCAGCTTACGGCTAGCGGGAGGGCCGTACAATGAGCAGTTCTTC. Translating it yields CASSLRLAGGPYNEQFF.

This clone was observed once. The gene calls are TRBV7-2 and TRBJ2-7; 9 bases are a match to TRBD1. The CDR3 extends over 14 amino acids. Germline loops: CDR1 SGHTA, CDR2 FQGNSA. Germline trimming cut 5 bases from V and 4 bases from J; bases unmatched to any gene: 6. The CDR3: CASSPWTGAYEQYF. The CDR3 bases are TGTGCCAGCAGCCCTTGGACAGGGGCTTACGAGCAGTACTTC.

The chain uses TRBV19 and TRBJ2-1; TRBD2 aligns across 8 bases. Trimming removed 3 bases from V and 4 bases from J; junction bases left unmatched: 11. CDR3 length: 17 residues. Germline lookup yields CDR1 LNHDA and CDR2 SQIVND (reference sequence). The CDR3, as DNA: TGTGCCAGTAGTATCGGTTATAGCGGGGACGCTTACAATGAGCAGTTCTTC. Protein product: CASSIGYSGDAYNEQFF.

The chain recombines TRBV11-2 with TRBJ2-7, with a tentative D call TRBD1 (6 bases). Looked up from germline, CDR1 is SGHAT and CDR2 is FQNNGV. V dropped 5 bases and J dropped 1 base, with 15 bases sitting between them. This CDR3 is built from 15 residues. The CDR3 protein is CASSPRQVRSYEQYF. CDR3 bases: TGTGCCAGCAGCCCTCGACAGGTCCGTTCCTACGAGCAGTACTTC.

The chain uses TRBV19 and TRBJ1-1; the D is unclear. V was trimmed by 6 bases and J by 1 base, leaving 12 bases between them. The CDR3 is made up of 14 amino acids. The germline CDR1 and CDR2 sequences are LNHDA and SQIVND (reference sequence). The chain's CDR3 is CASREPTENTEAFF. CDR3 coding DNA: TGTGCCAGTAGGGAACCAACAGAGAACACTGAAGCTTTCTTT.

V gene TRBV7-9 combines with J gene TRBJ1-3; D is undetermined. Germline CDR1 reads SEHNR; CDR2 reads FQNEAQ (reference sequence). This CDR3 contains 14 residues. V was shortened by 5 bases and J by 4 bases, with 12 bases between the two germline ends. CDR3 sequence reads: CASSIGGSGNTIYF. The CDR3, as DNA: TGTGCCAGCAGCATCGGAGGGAGCGGAAACACCATATATTTT.

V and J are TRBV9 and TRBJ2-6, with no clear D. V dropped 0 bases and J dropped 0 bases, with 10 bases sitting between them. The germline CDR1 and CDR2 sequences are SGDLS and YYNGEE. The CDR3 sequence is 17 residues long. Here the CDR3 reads CASSVGLTPSGANVLTF. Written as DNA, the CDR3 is TGTGCCAGCAGCGTAGGTCTAACACCCTCTGGGGCCAACGTCCTGACTTTC.

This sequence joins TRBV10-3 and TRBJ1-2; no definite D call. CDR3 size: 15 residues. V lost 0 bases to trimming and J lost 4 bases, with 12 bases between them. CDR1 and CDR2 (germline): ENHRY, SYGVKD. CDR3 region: CAISESLGPGYGYTF. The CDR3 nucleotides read TGTGCCATCAGTGAGTCGCTAGGGCCAGGCTATGGCTACACCTTC.

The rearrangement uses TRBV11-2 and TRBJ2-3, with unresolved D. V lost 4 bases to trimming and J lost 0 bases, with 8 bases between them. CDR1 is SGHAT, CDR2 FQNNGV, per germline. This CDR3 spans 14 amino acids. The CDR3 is CASSSAPSTDTQYF. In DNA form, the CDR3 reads TGTGCCAGCAGCTCGGCACCAAGCACAGATACGCAGTATTTT.

This CDR3 reads CASSHLGLDTDTQYF. The CDR3 region has the DNA TGTGCCAGCAGCCACTTGGGACTAGACACAGATACGCAGTATTTT. The chain links TRBV5-4 to TRBJ2-3, with 8 nucleotides matching TRBD2. This CDR3 is built from 15 residues. Germline V gene sequence: CDR1 SGHNT, CDR2 YYREEE (reference sequence). V shed 4 bases and J 2 bases; nucleotides not matched to a gene: 6.

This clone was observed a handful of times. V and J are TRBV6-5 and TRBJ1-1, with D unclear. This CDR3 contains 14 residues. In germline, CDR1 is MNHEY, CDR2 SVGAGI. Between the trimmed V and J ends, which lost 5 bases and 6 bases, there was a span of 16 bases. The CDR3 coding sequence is TGTGCCAGCAGTCGTCTCACCCATGGCTCTGAAGCTTTCTTT. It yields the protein CASSRLTHGSEAFF.